This T cell receptor (beta chain) stems from a study of tumor-infiltrating lymphocytes in primary liver carcinoma. Whole-study context: Stage T1-T3 N0M0 tumors spanned 4.2 to 10 cm. Sample yields of productive TCRbeta reads, ranging from roughly 3.65 to 7.5 million, were similar across tissue types. General observations from the study: Tumor-adjacent and tumor-blood pairs shared a smaller degree of overlap than tumor region pairs.

Unsorted bulk tissue of about 20-30 mg yielded co-extracted RNA and DNA. Surgical resection treated primary liver carcinoma in the patients. In this sample, this clonotype turned up once. Its antigen is still unknown. At one end the junction does not follow the germline gene, possibly because of a read error. Reverse transcription of approximately 500 ng total RNA with a constant-region primer produced TCR beta cDNA. A slightly modified ARM-PCR protocol with three nested multiplex PCR rounds produced these TCR beta libraries. TCRdb reanalysed the multiplex PCR reads using MiXCR and keeps one entry per CDR3 protein. The sample includes about 200,000 distinct CDR3 sequences, 70% to 90% of them seen just once. This sequence was found in a man aged 40-55 years with primary liver carcinoma and hepatitis B virus infection. Sequencing input: tumor tissue from primary liver carcinoma.

The CDR3 DNA sequence: TGTGCCAGCAGGCGAGAGGGAGAAGAGACCCATTACTTC. Encoded protein: CASRREGEETHYF. The rearrangement uses TRBV6-5 and TRBJ2-5; possible D gene TRBD2, 5 bases. The CDR3 extends over 13 amino acids. Germline V gives CDR1 MNHEY, CDR2 SVGAGI.